A selection of T cell receptor beta chains follows, all from one sample in a study of vaccination effects on CD4 cells after COVID-19. The protocol was immunoSEQ multiplex PCR, while the TCRdb copy is restricted to in-frame clones and leaves out a portion. The sample has 30,000 to 35,000 clones, 75% seen once. Their specific antigens are unknown. Specimen: CD4+ T cells from PBMCs cultured without peptide, collected after COVID-19 vaccination. These receptors were obtained from a human donor who had a prior SARS-CoV-2 infection. CDR3s include the opening cysteine and the closing phenylalanine or tryptophan. Fields, in order: D gene, V gene, clone size, CDR3 length, J gene, CDR3 DNA, CDR3 protein. A D gene is named only where the DNA matches it firmly. Size values are once, few and many counts, or a class for expanded clones, and some rows have none.

d_call: -; v_call: TRBV7-9; clone_size: few; cdr3_length: 14; j_call: TRBJ2-7; cdr3_nt: TGTGCCAGCAGCTTAGGCGGGACCTTGTCACCGCAGTACTTC; cdr3_aa: CASSLGGTLSPQYF
d_call: -; v_call: TRBV5-1; clone_size: -; cdr3_length: 13; j_call: TRBJ1-1; cdr3_nt: TGCGCCAGCAGCTTATTCGGGGGCACTGAAGCTTTCTTT; cdr3_aa: CASSLFGGTEAFF
d_call: -; v_call: TRBV4-1; clone_size: -; cdr3_length: 17; j_call: TRBJ2-5; cdr3_nt: TGCGCCAGCAGCCAAGATCGGCCAGGTACGGGAAAAGAGACCCAGTACTTC; cdr3_aa: CASSQDRPGTGKETQYF
d_call: -; v_call: TRBV6-5; clone_size: -; cdr3_length: 14; j_call: TRBJ1-1; cdr3_nt: TGTGCCAGCAGCTCTCCCGGGGCCCTGAAGCCTACTTTCTTT; cdr3_aa: CASSSPGALKPTFF
d_call: -; v_call: TRBV7-2; clone_size: -; cdr3_length: 16; j_call: TRBJ2-7; cdr3_nt: TGTGCCAGCAGCTTAGCATTGGGGGGCGGCTCCTACGAGCAGTACTTC; cdr3_aa: CASSLALGGGSYEQYF
d_call: -; v_call: TRBV7-7; clone_size: -; cdr3_length: 14; j_call: TRBJ2-2; cdr3_nt: TGTGCTAGCAGCTTAGGAGCGAACACCGGGGAGCTGTTTTTT; cdr3_aa: CASSLGANTGELFF
d_call: -; v_call: TRBV4-2; clone_size: -; cdr3_length: 16; j_call: TRBJ1-2; cdr3_nt: TGTGCCAGCAGCCCGAACCCGCTGGGGGCGCATTATGGCTACACCTTC; cdr3_aa: CASSPNPLGAHYGYTF
d_call: TRBD2; v_call: TRBV5-4; clone_size: -; cdr3_length: 17; j_call: TRBJ2-2; cdr3_nt: TGTGCCAGCAGCACGGCTACAGGGACTAGAGGGACCGGGGAGCTGTTTTTT; cdr3_aa: CASSTATGTRGTGELFF
d_call: -; v_call: TRBV25-1; clone_size: -; cdr3_length: 13; j_call: TRBJ1-1; cdr3_nt: TGTGCCAGCAGTGAAAATGGGGGCTTCGGAGCTTTCTTT; cdr3_aa: CASSENGGFGAFF
d_call: -; v_call: TRBV4-3; clone_size: -; cdr3_length: 14; j_call: TRBJ2-1; cdr3_nt: TGCGCCAGCAGCCGAACACAGGGTTTCAATGAGCAGTTCTTC; cdr3_aa: CASSRTQGFNEQFF
d_call: TRBD1; v_call: TRBV6-6; clone_size: -; cdr3_length: 14; j_call: TRBJ1-1; cdr3_nt: TGTGCCAGCAGTCCCCGGGACAGGGTAACTGAAGCTTTCTTT; cdr3_aa: CASSPRDRVTEAFF
d_call: -; v_call: TRBV2; clone_size: -; cdr3_length: 14; j_call: TRBJ1-5; cdr3_nt: TGTGCCAGCACTCCCGGACGAGGCAATCAGCCCCAGCATTTT; cdr3_aa: CASTPGRGNQPQHF
d_call: -; v_call: TRBV7-3; clone_size: -; cdr3_length: 13; j_call: TRBJ2-1; cdr3_nt: TGTGCCAGCAGCTTAAATCAGGACAATGAGCAGTTCTTC; cdr3_aa: CASSLNQDNEQFF
d_call: TRBD2; v_call: TRBV7-9; clone_size: -; cdr3_length: 15; j_call: TRBJ2-5; cdr3_nt: TGTGCCAGCAGCGACGGCGGACTAGCCAAAGAGACCCAGTACTTC; cdr3_aa: CASSDGGLAKETQYF
d_call: -; v_call: TRBV19; clone_size: few; cdr3_length: 15; j_call: TRBJ1-2; cdr3_nt: TGTGCCAGTACTGGGGGTGACGGATTATACTATGGCTACACCTTC; cdr3_aa: CASTGGDGLYYGYTF
d_call: -; v_call: TRBV19; clone_size: -; cdr3_length: 14; j_call: TRBJ2-1; cdr3_nt: TGTGCCAGTAGTATTCAGGTATCCAACAATGAGCAGTTCTTC; cdr3_aa: CASSIQVSNNEQFF
d_call: TRBD1; v_call: TRBV5-4; clone_size: few; cdr3_length: 18; j_call: TRBJ2-6; cdr3_nt: TGTGCCAGCAGCTACCCCGGGACAGGGGGAACTGGGGCCAACGTCCTGACTTTC; cdr3_aa: CASSYPGTGGTGANVLTF
d_call: TRBD2; v_call: TRBV27; clone_size: -; cdr3_length: 17; j_call: TRBJ2-4; cdr3_nt: TGTGCCAGCAGTCCTAGACTAGCGGGAGGACACAAAAACATTCAGTACTTC; cdr3_aa: CASSPRLAGGHKNIQYF
d_call: -; v_call: TRBV7-9; clone_size: -; cdr3_length: 17; j_call: TRBJ2-1; cdr3_nt: TGTGCCAGCAGCCCCCTCGGGGGGCCTAGGTCCTACAATGAGCAGTTCTTC; cdr3_aa: CASSPLGGPRSYNEQFF
d_call: TRBD2; v_call: TRBV6-2/TRBV6-3; clone_size: -; cdr3_length: 15; j_call: TRBJ2-3; cdr3_nt: TGTGCCAGCAGCCCAGCGGGAGCTCCCACAGATACGCAGTATTTT; cdr3_aa: CASSPAGAPTDTQYF
d_call: -; v_call: TRBV7-2; clone_size: -; cdr3_length: 14; j_call: TRBJ2-1; cdr3_nt: TGTGCCAGCAGCTTAGTTCCGCTCTACAATGAGCAGTTCTTC; cdr3_aa: CASSLVPLYNEQFF
d_call: -; v_call: TRBV7-2; clone_size: -; cdr3_length: 14; j_call: TRBJ2-7; cdr3_nt: TGTGCCAGCAGCTTAACGTTCGGGCTCGACGAGCAGTACTTC; cdr3_aa: CASSLTFGLDEQYF
d_call: -; v_call: TRBV7-2; clone_size: -; cdr3_length: 11; j_call: TRBJ2-5; cdr3_nt: TGTGCCAGCAGCCTGCAAGAGACCCAGTACTTC; cdr3_aa: CASSLQETQYF
d_call: -; v_call: TRBV5-5; clone_size: -; cdr3_length: 16; j_call: TRBJ1-6; cdr3_nt: TGTGCCAGCAGCTTGATGAGTAGCTCCTATAATTCACCCCTCCACTTT; cdr3_aa: CASSLMSSSYNSPLHF
d_call: TRBD2; v_call: TRBV7-9; clone_size: -; cdr3_length: 17; j_call: TRBJ2-3; cdr3_nt: TGTGCCAGCAGCCCCTATGGGAGGGAGGGAATAACAGATACGCAGTATTTT; cdr3_aa: CASSPYGREGITDTQYF
d_call: TRBD1; v_call: TRBV5-1; clone_size: once; cdr3_length: 15; j_call: TRBJ2-5; cdr3_nt: TGCGCCAGCAGCCCGGACAGGGGAAACCAAGAGACCCAGTACTTC; cdr3_aa: CASSPDRGNQETQYF
d_call: TRBD1; v_call: TRBV5-4; clone_size: once; cdr3_length: 14; j_call: TRBJ1-1; cdr3_nt: TGTGCCAGCAGCGTCAGGGGGCGCATCGGTGAAGCTTTCTTT; cdr3_aa: CASSVRGRIGEAFF
d_call: TRBD1; v_call: TRBV30; clone_size: -; cdr3_length: 17; j_call: TRBJ1-2; cdr3_nt: TGTGCCTGGAAAAGGGGTGGACAGGGGAGTGGGGGCTATGGCTACACCTTC; cdr3_aa: CAWKRGGQGSGGYGYTF
d_call: TRBD1; v_call: TRBV5-6; clone_size: -; cdr3_length: 16; j_call: TRBJ1-3; cdr3_nt: TGTGCCAGCAGCATCCAGGGGGCCCTTTCTGGAAACACCATATATTTT; cdr3_aa: CASSIQGALSGNTIYF
d_call: -; v_call: TRBV2; clone_size: -; cdr3_length: 14; j_call: TRBJ1-2; cdr3_nt: TGTGCCAGCAGTGAAGCGCGACAGGACAATGGCTACACCTTC; cdr3_aa: CASSEARQDNGYTF
d_call: TRBD1; v_call: TRBV5-1; clone_size: -; cdr3_length: 12; j_call: TRBJ1-1; cdr3_nt: TGCGCCAGCAGTTCCGACAGGGGCTTAGCTTTCTTT; cdr3_aa: CASSSDRGLAFF
d_call: TRBD1; v_call: TRBV28; clone_size: once; cdr3_length: 13; j_call: TRBJ1-1; cdr3_nt: TGTGCCAGTAGGGACAGGCCCCGGACTGAAGCTTTCTTT; cdr3_aa: CASRDRPRTEAFF
d_call: -; v_call: TRBV5-8; clone_size: -; cdr3_length: 17; j_call: TRBJ1-6; cdr3_nt: TGTGCCAGCAGCTTGGGCAAGAAAAGGGGGTATAATTCACCCCTCCACTTT; cdr3_aa: CASSLGKKRGYNSPLHF
d_call: -; v_call: TRBV2; clone_size: few; cdr3_length: 14; j_call: TRBJ1-2; cdr3_nt: TGTGCCAGCACCCGATCACGGGGTCCCTATGGCTACACCTTC; cdr3_aa: CASTRSRGPYGYTF
d_call: -; v_call: TRBV5-4; clone_size: -; cdr3_length: 16; j_call: TRBJ1-3; cdr3_nt: TGTGCCAGCAGCTCCCGCGGAGGAGGGGCCGGAAACACCATATATTTT; cdr3_aa: CASSSRGGGAGNTIYF
d_call: TRBD1; v_call: TRBV19; clone_size: -; cdr3_length: 15; j_call: TRBJ1-2; cdr3_nt: TGTGCCAGTAGTATATATCGACAGGGCAACTATGGCTACACCTTC; cdr3_aa: CASSIYRQGNYGYTF
d_call: -; v_call: TRBV30; clone_size: -; cdr3_length: 11; j_call: TRBJ2-5; cdr3_nt: TGTGCCTGGAGTCTCGGGGAGACCCAGTACTTC; cdr3_aa: CAWSLGETQYF
d_call: -; v_call: TRBV5-6; clone_size: -; cdr3_length: 14; j_call: TRBJ1-2; cdr3_nt: -; cdr3_aa: CASSTWGDWGSGTF
d_call: TRBD1; v_call: TRBV5-1; clone_size: -; cdr3_length: 15; j_call: TRBJ1-4; cdr3_nt: TGCGCCAGCAGCCTACAGGGGGCGCAGAATGAAAAACTGTTTTTT; cdr3_aa: CASSLQGAQNEKLFF
d_call: -; v_call: TRBV5-4; clone_size: -; cdr3_length: 15; j_call: TRBJ2-7; cdr3_nt: TGTGCCAGCAGCTCAAACTGGGGGACCAATTACGAGCAGTACTTC; cdr3_aa: CASSSNWGTNYEQYF
d_call: TRBD1; v_call: TRBV2; clone_size: few; cdr3_length: 14; j_call: TRBJ1-3; cdr3_nt: TGTGCCAGCAGTTTACAGGGGCCGGGAAACACCATATATTTT; cdr3_aa: CASSLQGPGNTIYF
d_call: -; v_call: TRBV6-5; clone_size: -; cdr3_length: 13; j_call: TRBJ2-1; cdr3_nt: TGTGCCAGCAGTTTACCAGGGGTCGATGAGCAGTTCTTC; cdr3_aa: CASSLPGVDEQFF
d_call: -; v_call: TRBV11-2; clone_size: -; cdr3_length: 15; j_call: TRBJ2-1; cdr3_nt: TGTGCCAGCAGACCGATCCAAGGTAGGATGGGTGAGCAGTTCTTC; cdr3_aa: CASRPIQGRMGEQFF
d_call: -; v_call: TRBV2; clone_size: -; cdr3_length: 14; j_call: TRBJ1-2; cdr3_nt: TGTGCCAGCAGTGAATACACCTCCGTCTATGGCTACACCTTC; cdr3_aa: CASSEYTSVYGYTF
d_call: -; v_call: TRBV5-4; clone_size: -; cdr3_length: 15; j_call: TRBJ1-2; cdr3_nt: TGTGCCAGCAGCTTTTTCCAGCTCCTTAACTATGGCTACACCTTC; cdr3_aa: CASSFFQLLNYGYTF
d_call: TRBD1; v_call: TRBV25-1; clone_size: -; cdr3_length: 13; j_call: TRBJ2-7; cdr3_nt: TGTGCCAGCAGGCCCACAGGGGTCTACGAGCAGTACTTC; cdr3_aa: CASRPTGVYEQYF
d_call: -; v_call: TRBV5-1; clone_size: -; cdr3_length: 14; j_call: TRBJ2-3; cdr3_nt: TGCGCCAGCAGCCGTACAGGGACCACAGATACGCAGTATTTT; cdr3_aa: CASSRTGTTDTQYF
d_call: TRBD2; v_call: TRBV6-5; clone_size: -; cdr3_length: 15; j_call: TRBJ2-2; cdr3_nt: TGTGCCAGCAGATTAGCGGGGGCGGGGACCGGGGAGCTGTTTTTT; cdr3_aa: CASRLAGAGTGELFF
d_call: TRBD1; v_call: TRBV10-1; clone_size: few; cdr3_length: 15; j_call: TRBJ1-3; cdr3_nt: TGCGCCAGCAGCGAGCCGGGACAGGTCAGAAACACCATATATTTT; cdr3_aa: CASSEPGQVRNTIYF
d_call: -; v_call: TRBV2; clone_size: -; cdr3_length: 16; j_call: TRBJ1-6; cdr3_nt: TGTGCGAGCAATGGGGGACGACAGCTCATCAATTCACCCCTCCACTTT; cdr3_aa: CASNGGRQLINSPLHF